The T cell receptor (beta chain) described here comes from a study of CD8 T cells in ankylosing spondylitis (dated 2017 in TCRdb). About the study as a whole: The study set out to find disease-linked TCR variants by profiling T cell receptor beta repertoires in ankylosing spondylitis patients and healthy donors. The full study cohort comprised about 23 ankylosing spondylitis patients and over a hundred healthy donors. Samples of peripheral blood were taken, and for ankylosing spondylitis patients, synovial fluid was collected as well.

Here is what the overall study found, with its caveats: In peripheral blood, the disease-linked clones were found at relatively low frequencies and had a CD8+ phenotype. Some motif variants were previously reported in synovial fluid and blood of reactive arthritis patients, suggesting common disease-initiation mechanisms. The disease-linked clones were reported as significantly enriched in matched synovial fluid samples from ankylosing spondylitis patients. Blood from ankylosing spondylitis patients appeared to be characterized by a TCR beta motif composed of roughly eight highly homologous amino acid variants.

This clonotype was found many times. It has no known antigen specificity. Base qualities are not provided; no much larger clone lies one nucleotide away. The instrument was an Illumina HiSeq 2500. TCR beta libraries were prepared by quantitative 5'-RACE with molecular barcodes. On the study's bioinformatics: To identify disease-linked TCR variants, a new computational method was used, one built on a probabilistic model of VDJ rearrangement. TCRdb took the public reads, trimmed them with fastp at Q25, ran MiXCR for clone calling and kept in-frame beta chains. A single entry per CDR3 protein holds the most common genes and DNA from its merged rows. The V and J calls were determined by TCRdb, not by the authors. The sample has 130,000 or so distinct CDR3 sequences on record, about an eighth of them singletons. In total, the top ten clones hold approximately 4% of the sample. The sequence was obtained from a female donor with ankylosing spondylitis or in good health (not recorded which). Sequenced: blood, either unsorted or a sorted T cell fraction (not recorded which).

The DNA is TGTGCCAGCAGTTTAAATTGGGAGAAGCTGTTTTTT. This yields the protein CASSLNWEKLFF. The rearranged chain carries TRBV28 and TRBJ2-2, with a tentative D gene TRBD2 over 5 matching bases. The germline V gene provides CDR1 MDHEN and CDR2 SYDVKM. The CDR3, from cysteine to phenylalanine, totals 12 residues. Only CDR3 DNA is held: 36 bases, read in frame from base 1. The V end loses 2 bases and the J end loses 12 bases, and a stretch of 10 bases separates them.